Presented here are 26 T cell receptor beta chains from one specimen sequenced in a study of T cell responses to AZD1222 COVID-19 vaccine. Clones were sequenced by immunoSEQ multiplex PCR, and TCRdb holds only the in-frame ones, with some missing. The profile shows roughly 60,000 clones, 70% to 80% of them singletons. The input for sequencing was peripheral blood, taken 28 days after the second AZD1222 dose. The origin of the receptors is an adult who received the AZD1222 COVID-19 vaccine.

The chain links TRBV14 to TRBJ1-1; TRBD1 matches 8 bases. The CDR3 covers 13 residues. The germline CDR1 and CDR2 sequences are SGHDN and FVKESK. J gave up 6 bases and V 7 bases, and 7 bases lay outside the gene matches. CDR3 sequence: CASTLGQGAEAFF. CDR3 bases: TGTGCCAGCACCCTAGGACAGGGCGCTGAAGCTTTCTTT. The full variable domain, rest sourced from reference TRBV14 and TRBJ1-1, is EAGVTQFPSHSVIEKGQTVTLRCDPISGHDNLYWYRRVMGKEIKFLLHFVKESKQDESGMPNNRFLAERTGGTYSTLKVQPAELEDSGVYFCASTLGQGAEAFFGQGTRLTVV.

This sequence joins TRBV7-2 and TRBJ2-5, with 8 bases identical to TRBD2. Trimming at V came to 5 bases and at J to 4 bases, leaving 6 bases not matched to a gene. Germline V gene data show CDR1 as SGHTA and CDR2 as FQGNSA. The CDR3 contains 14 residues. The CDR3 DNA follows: TGTGCCAGCAGCCTCCGCGGGGGGCCAGAGACCCAGTACTTC. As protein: CASSLRGGPETQYF.

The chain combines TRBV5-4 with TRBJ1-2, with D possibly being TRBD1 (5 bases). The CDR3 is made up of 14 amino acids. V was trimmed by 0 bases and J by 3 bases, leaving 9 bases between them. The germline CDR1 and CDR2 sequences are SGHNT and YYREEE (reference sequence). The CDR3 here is CASSLGGTDYGYTF. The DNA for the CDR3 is TGTGCCAGCAGCTTGGGGGGGACTGACTATGGCTACACCTTC.

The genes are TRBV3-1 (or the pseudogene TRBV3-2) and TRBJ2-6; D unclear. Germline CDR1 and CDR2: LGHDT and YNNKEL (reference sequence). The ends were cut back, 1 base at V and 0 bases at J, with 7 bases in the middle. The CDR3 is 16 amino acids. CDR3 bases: TGTGCCAGCAGCCAAGCCCTGAGCTCTGGGGCCAACGTCCTGACTTTC. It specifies CASSQALSSGANVLTF.

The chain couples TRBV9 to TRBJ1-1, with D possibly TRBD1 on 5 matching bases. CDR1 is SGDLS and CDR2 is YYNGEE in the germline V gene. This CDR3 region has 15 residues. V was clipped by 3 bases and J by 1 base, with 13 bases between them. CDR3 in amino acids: CASSALSGGNTEAFF. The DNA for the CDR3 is TGTGCCAGCAGCGCCCTATCCGGGGGGAACACTGAAGCTTTCTTT.

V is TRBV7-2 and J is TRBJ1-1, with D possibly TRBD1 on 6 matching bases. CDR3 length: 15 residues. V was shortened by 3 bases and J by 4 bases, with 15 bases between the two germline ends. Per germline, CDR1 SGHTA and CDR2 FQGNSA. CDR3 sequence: CASSFGQGWGTEAFF. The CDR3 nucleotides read TGTGCCAGCAGCTTTGGGCAGGGGTGGGGCACTGAAGCTTTCTTT.

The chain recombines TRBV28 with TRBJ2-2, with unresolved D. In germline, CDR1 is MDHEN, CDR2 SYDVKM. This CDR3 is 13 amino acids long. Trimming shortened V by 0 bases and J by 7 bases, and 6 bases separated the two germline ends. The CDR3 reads CASSLWVGGELFF. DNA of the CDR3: TGTGCCAGCAGTTTATGGGTTGGCGGGGAGCTGTTTTTT.

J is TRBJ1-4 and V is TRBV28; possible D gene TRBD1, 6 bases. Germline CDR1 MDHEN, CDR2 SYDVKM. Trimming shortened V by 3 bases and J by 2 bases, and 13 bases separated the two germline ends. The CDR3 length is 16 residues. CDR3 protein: CASSLPLQGTNEKLFF. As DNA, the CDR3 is TGTGCCAGCAGTTTGCCTCTACAGGGTACTAATGAAAAACTGTTTTTT.

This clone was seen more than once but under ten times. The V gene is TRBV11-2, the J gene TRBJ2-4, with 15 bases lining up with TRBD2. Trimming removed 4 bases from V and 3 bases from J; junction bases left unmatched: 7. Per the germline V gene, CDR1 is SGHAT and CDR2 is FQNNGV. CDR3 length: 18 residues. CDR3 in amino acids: CASSYGLAGGPGKNIQYF. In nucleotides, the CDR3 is TGTGCCAGCAGCTACGGACTAGCGGGGGGGCCGGGCAAAAACATTCAGTACTTC.

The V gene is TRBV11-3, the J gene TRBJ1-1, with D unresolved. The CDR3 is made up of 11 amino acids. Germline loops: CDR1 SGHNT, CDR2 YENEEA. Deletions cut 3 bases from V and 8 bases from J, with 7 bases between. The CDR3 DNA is TGTGCCAGCAGCTTTGGCGACGAAGCTTTCTTT. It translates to CASSFGDEAFF.

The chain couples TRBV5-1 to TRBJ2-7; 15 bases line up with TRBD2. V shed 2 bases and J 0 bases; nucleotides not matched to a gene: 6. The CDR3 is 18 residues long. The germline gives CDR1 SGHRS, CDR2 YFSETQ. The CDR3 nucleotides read TGCGCCAGCAGCTTCGGGACTAGCGGGGGGTTTAGCTCCTACGAGCAGTACTTC. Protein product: CASSFGTSGGFSSYEQYF.

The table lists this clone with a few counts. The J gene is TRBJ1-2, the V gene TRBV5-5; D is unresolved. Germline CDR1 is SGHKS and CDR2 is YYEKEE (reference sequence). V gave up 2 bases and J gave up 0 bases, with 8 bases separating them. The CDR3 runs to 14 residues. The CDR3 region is CASSFEGSNYGYTF. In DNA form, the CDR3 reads TGTGCCAGCAGCTTTGAGGGATCTAACTATGGCTACACCTTC.

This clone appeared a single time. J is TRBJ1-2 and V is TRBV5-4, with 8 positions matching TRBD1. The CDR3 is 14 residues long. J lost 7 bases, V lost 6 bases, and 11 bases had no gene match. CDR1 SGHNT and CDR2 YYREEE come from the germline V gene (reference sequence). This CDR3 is CASTIQGAEGGYTF. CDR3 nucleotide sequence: TGTGCCAGCACCATCCAGGGGGCAGAGGGTGGCTACACCTTC.

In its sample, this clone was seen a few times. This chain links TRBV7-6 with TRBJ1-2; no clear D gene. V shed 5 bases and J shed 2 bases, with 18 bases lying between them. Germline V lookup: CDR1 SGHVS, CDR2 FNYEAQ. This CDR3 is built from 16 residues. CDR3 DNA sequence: TGTGCCAGCAGCCCTCGGGCCGGTTTCCTCAACTATGGCTACACCTTC. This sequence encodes CASSPRAGFLNYGYTF.

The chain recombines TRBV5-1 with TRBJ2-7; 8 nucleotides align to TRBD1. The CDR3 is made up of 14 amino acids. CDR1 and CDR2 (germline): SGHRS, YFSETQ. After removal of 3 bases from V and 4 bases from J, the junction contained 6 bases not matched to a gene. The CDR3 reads CASSSTGVGYEQYF. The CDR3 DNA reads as TGCGCCAGCAGCTCGACAGGGGTAGGGTACGAGCAGTACTTC.

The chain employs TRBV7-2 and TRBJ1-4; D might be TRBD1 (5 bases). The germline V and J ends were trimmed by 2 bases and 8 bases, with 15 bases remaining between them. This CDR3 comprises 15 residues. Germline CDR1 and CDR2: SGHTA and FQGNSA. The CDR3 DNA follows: TGTGCCAGCAGCTTAAGGGGTGGGGGTAACGAAAAACTGTTTTTT. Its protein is CASSLRGGGNEKLFF. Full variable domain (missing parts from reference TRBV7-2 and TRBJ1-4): GAGVSQSPSNKVTEKGKDVELRCDPISGHTALYWYRQSLGQGLEFLIYFQGNSAPDKSGLPSDRFSAERTGGSVSTLTIQRTQQEDSAVYLCASSLRGGGNEKLFFGSGTQLSVL.

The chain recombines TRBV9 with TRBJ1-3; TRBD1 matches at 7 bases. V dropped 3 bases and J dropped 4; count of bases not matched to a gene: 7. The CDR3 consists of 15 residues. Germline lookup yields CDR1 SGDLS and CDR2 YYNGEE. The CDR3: CASSDQTGPGNTIYF. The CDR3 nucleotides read TGTGCCAGCAGCGACCAGACAGGGCCCGGAAACACCATATATTTT.

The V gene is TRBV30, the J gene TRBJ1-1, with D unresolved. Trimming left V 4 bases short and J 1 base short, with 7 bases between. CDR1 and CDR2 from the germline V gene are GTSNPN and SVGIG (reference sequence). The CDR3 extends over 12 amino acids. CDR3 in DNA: TGTGCCTGGAACCCCGGGAACACTGAAGCTTTCTTT. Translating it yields CAWNPGNTEAFF.

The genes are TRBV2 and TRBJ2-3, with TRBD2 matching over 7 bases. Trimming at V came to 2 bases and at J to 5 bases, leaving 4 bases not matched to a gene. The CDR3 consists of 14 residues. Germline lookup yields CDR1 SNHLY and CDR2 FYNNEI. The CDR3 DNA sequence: TGTGCCAGCAGTGAACGGACTAGTCAAGATACGCAGTATTTT. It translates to CASSERTSQDTQYF. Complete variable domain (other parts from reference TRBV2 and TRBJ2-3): EPEVTQTPSHQVTQMGQEVILRCVPISNHLYFYWYRQILGQKVEFLVSFYNNEISEKSEIFDDQFSVERPDGSNFTLKIRSTKLEDSAMYFCASSERTSQDTQYFGPGTRLTVL.

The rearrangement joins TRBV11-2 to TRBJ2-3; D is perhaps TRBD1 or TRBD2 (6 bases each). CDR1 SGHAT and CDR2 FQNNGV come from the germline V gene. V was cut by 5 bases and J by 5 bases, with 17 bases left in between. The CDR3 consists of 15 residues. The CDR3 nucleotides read TGTGCCAGCAGCGTCAAGGGGGGCCGTGGAGATACGCAGTATTTT. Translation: CASSVKGGRGDTQYF.

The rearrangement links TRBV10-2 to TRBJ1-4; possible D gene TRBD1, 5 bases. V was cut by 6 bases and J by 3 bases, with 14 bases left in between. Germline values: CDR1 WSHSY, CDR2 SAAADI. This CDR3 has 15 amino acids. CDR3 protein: CASRARETANEKLFF. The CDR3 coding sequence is TGCGCCAGCAGGGCCAGGGAGACGGCTAATGAAAAACTGTTTTTT.

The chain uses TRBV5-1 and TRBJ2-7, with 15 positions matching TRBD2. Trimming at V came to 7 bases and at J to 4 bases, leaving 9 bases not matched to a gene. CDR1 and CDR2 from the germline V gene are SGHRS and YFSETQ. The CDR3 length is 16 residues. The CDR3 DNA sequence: TGCGCCAGCGGCCTGGGACTAGCGGGGGGAGTTTACGAGCAGTACTTC. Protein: CASGLGLAGGVYEQYF.

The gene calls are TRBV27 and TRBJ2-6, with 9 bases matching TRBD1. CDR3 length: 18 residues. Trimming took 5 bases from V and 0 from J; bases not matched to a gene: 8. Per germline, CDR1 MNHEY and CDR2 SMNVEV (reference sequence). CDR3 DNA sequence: TGTGCCAGCAGTCCGGGACAGGGCCCCCCCTCTGGGGCCAACGTCCTGACTTTC. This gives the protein CASSPGQGPPSGANVLTF.

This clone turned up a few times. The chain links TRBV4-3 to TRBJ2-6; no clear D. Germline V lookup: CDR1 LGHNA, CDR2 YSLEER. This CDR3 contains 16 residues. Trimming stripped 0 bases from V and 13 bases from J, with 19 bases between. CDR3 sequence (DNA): TGCGCCAGCAGCCAAGATCCCGGTGTTGGCTTTCGAGTCCTGACTTTC. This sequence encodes CASSQDPGVGFRVLTF.

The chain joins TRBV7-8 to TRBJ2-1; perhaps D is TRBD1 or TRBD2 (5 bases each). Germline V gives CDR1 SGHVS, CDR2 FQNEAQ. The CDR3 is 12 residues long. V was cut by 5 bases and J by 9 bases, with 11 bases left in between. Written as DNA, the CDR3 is TGTGCCAGCAGCCTGAGGGACGGTGAGCAGTTCTTC. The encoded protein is CASSLRDGEQFF.

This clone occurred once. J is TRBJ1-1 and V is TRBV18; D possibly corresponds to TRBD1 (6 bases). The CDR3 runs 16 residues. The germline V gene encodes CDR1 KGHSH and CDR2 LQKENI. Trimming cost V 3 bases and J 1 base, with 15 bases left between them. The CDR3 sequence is CASSPLSGQQNTEAFF. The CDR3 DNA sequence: TGTGCCAGCTCACCTCTAAGCGGACAGCAGAACACTGAAGCTTTCTTT.